Below, 5 T cell receptor beta chains from the same sample are listed, as sequenced in a study of T cells after yellow fever vaccination. TCRdb processed the 5' RACE reads anew with MiXCR; each CDR3 protein has one entry. Of some 130,000 distinct CDR3 sequences in the sample, about 6.9% are singletons; the top ten hold more than 0.55%. Sequencing was performed on CD4+ T cells sorted from PBMCs, taken 10 days after the yellow fever booster vaccination. The receptor source for this set is a man in his thirties or forties who received the YFV17D yellow fever vaccine.

This clonotype came up many times. The V gene is TRBV14, the J gene TRBJ2-1, with 9 positions matching TRBD2. Germline values: CDR1 SGHDN, CDR2 FVKESK. The CDR3 length is 18 residues. Trimming cost V 0 bases and J 3 bases; bases outside gene matches: 9. DNA of the CDR3: TGTGCCAGCAGCCAAGATCGGGTTAGCGGGAGAGACTACAATGAGCAGTTCTTC. It encodes CASSQDRVSGRDYNEQFF.

Note on this clonotype: A far larger clone is only one base removed, so a read error is likely. V usage is TRBV7-2 and J usage is TRBJ2-3, with D uncertain. CDR3 length: 10 residues. In germline, CDR1 is SGHTA, CDR2 FQGNSA. CDR3 sequence: CASSKDTQYF. CDR3 DNA: TGTGCCAGCAGCAAAGATACGCAGTATTTT.

The chain combines TRBV30 with TRBJ2-2; 12 bases map to TRBD2. V was clipped by 6 bases and J by 0 bases; unmatched bases: 5. In germline, CDR1 is GTSNPN, CDR2 SVGIG (reference sequence). The CDR3 runs 16 residues. Written as DNA, the CDR3 is TGTGCCTGCTACGGACTAGCGGGACCGAACACCGGGGAGCTGTTTTTT. The encoded protein is CACYGLAGPNTGELFF.

A few counts support this clonotype. This chain uses TRBV15 with TRBJ1-5; 9 bases line up with TRBD1. CDR3 length: 16 residues. V shed 2 bases and J 0 bases; nucleotides not matched to a gene: 2. The V gene's germline CDR1 is LNHNV and CDR2 YYDKDF (reference sequence). As DNA, the CDR3 is TGTGCCACCAGCAGATGGGACAGGGATAGCAATCAGCCCCAGCATTTT. Translating it yields CATSRWDRDSNQPQHF.

This clonotype was detected ten times or more. This chain connects TRBV5-1 to TRBJ2-5; TRBD2 aligns across 11 bases. J lost 5 bases, V lost 5 bases, and 8 bases had no gene match. The length of the CDR3 is 15 residues. The germline V gene has CDR1 SGHRS and CDR2 YFSETQ. The CDR3 sequence: CASRSTSGRRETQYF. As DNA, the CDR3 is TGCGCCAGCAGGTCCACTAGCGGGAGACGCGAGACCCAGTACTTC.